The TCR beta chain under discussion was sequenced for a study of T cells in Graves' hyperthyroidism and ophthalmopathy. Study-wide findings and caveats: Onset of ophthalmopathy came a median around 6.5 months after the model predicted it.

The study left out patients who had uncontrolled infection, other autoimmune disease, pregnancy or lactation. V was trimmed by 2 bases and J by 2 bases, leaving 9 bases between them. Germline CDR1 reads MNHNS; CDR2 reads SASEGT. This CDR3 is built from 15 residues. This clonotype was observed many times. Its target is not known. Amplified regions were TCR beta CDR3 sequences from RNA transcripts. An initial round of RT-PCR targeting the TCR CDR3 relied on the HTBI primer set. MiXCR, run by TCRdb on the multiplex PCR reads, gives a single entry per CDR3 protein. The sample lists over 450,000 distinct CDR3 sequences; roughly 17% were seen once.

This sequence joins TRBV6-1 and TRBJ1-4; D unresolved. This sequence was found in a young woman with Graves' ophthalmopathy. Source material: blood. This chain's CDR3 is CASSEFDMTNEKLFF. The CDR3 bases are TGTGCCAGCAGTGAATTCGACATGACTAATGAAAAACTGTTTTTT.